A single sample is the source of the 11 T cell receptor beta chains below, sequenced in a study of cytomegalovirus exposure and HLA in healthy donors. Vbeta (60) and Jbeta (13) primers were used in the PCR. Repertoires were generated with immunoSEQ multiplex PCR, while TCRdb's copy carries only in-frame clones and drops some. The sample records some 90,000 clones, about three quarters being singletons. Sequences were obtained from PBMCs. These receptors came from a man aged 40-50 years in good health and CMV-seronegative.

This clone was counted a few times. The chain recombines TRBV14 with TRBJ2-5; TRBD1 aligns across 10 bases. The J call may not be correct, given that the DNA end is closer to TRBJ2-7. Looked up from germline, CDR1 is SGHDN and CDR2 is FVKESK. The CDR3 runs 22 residues. The CDR3 region is CASSQFGWGDRGLSRAAYEQYF. The CDR3 DNA follows: TGTGCCAGCAGCCAATTCGGGTGGGGTGACAGGGGGCTTTCCCGAGCCGCCTACGAGCAGTACTTC.

The V call is TRBV5-1, the J call TRBJ2-7, with TRBD1 matching 9 bases. Germline V gene sequence: CDR1 SGHRS, CDR2 YFSETQ. With V trimmed by 0 bases and J by 3 bases, 4 bases remained unmatched. The CDR3 totals 15 residues. This CDR3 is CASSLDTGGLYEQYF. DNA of the CDR3: TGCGCCAGCAGCTTGGATACAGGGGGCCTCTACGAGCAGTACTTC.

V is TRBV7-8 and J is TRBJ1-1; D is ambiguous. Germline values: CDR1 SGHVS, CDR2 FQNEAQ. The germline V and J ends were trimmed by 1 base and 0 bases, with 9 bases remaining between them. The CDR3 runs to 15 residues. The CDR3 coding sequence is TGTGCCAGCAGCTTAGGTTCAGGAATGAACACTGAAGCTTTCTTT. It codes for CASSLGSGMNTEAFF.

The CDR3 region has the DNA TGTGCCAGCAGCTTAAATTCAGGGGAAGTGTTAGATACGCAGTATTTT. Residues: CASSLNSGEVLDTQYF. The chain employs TRBV7-6 and TRBJ2-3; a possible D gene is TRBD1 (6 bases). The germline V gene encodes CDR1 SGHVS and CDR2 FNYEAQ. The CDR3 is 16 residues long. V was cut by 2 bases and J by 5 bases, with 17 bases left in between.

The chain employs TRBV19 and TRBJ2-6, with TRBD2 matching over 8 bases. The ends lost 7 bases at V and 2 bases at J; junction bases unmatched: 4. Per germline, CDR1 LNHDA and CDR2 SQIVND (reference sequence). This CDR3 comprises 15 residues. This CDR3 reads CASNGGGPGANVLTF. In nucleotides, the CDR3 is TGTGCCAGTAACGGGGGGGGCCCTGGGGCCAACGTCCTGACTTTC.

The chain links TRBV7-2 to TRBJ2-7; D is possibly TRBD1 (5 bases). The CDR3 runs to 15 residues. In germline, CDR1 is SGHTA, CDR2 FQGNSA. Trimming took 1 base from V and 2 from J, leaving 12 bases between them. The CDR3 spells CASSLVGQGTYEQYF. For the CDR3, the DNA is TGTGCCAGCAGCTTAGTGGGGCAGGGAACCTACGAGCAGTACTTC.

In this sample, this clone turned up once. CDR3 residues: CASTGGGWAEKLFF. The CDR3 bases are TGTGCCAGCACCGGGGGGGGTTGGGCTGAAAAACTGTTTTTT. The V and J genes are TRBV28 and TRBJ1-4, with a possible D match to TRBD1 (5 bases). The CDR3 is made up of 14 amino acids. The germline V gene has CDR1 MDHEN and CDR2 SYDVKM. The V gene lost 7 bases and the J gene lost 7 bases, with 16 bases spanning the gap. Full variable domain (rest looked up from reference TRBV28 and TRBJ1-4): DVKVTQSSRYLVKRTGEKVFLECVQDMDHENMFWYRQDPGLGLRLIYFSYDVKMKEKGDIPEGYSVSREKKERFSLILESASTNQTSMYLCASTGGGWAEKLFFGSGTQLSVL.

This clone was seen a few times. This chain joins TRBV6-1 and TRBJ2-3; 8 bases line up with TRBD2. Germline V lookup: CDR1 MNHNS, CDR2 SASEGT. The CDR3 consists of 15 residues. The trim removed 4 bases at V and 4 bases at J, leaving 7 bases unmatched. This CDR3 is CASSASAGGADTQYF. The CDR3 nucleotides read TGTGCCAGCAGTGCTTCGGCGGGGGGCGCAGATACGCAGTATTTT.

The chain carries TRBV11-3 and TRBJ2-1; 10 bases are shared with TRBD1. The germline gives CDR1 SGHNT, CDR2 YENEEA. The CDR3 is 14 residues long. Trimming removed 4 bases from V and 6 bases from J; junction bases left unmatched: 3. The CDR3 bases are TGTGCCAGCAGCTCCCGGGACAGGGGCAATGAGCAGTTCTTC. Translation gives CASSSRDRGNEQFF. Full variable domain (rest looked up from reference TRBV11-3 and TRBJ2-1): EAGVVQSPRYKIIEKKQPVAFWCNPISGHNTLYWYLQNLGQGPELLIRYENEEAVDDSQLPKDRFSAERLKGVDSTLKIQPAELGDSAVYLCASSSRDRGNEQFFGPGTRLTVL.

The J gene is TRBJ1-6, the V gene TRBV7-2; TRBD1 matches at 7 bases. The CDR3 is made up of 14 amino acids. The V gene's germline CDR1 is SGHTA and CDR2 FQGNSA. V lost 5 bases and J lost 6; bases outside the gene matches: 4. In nucleotides, the CDR3 is TGTGCCAGCAGCACCGGACAGGTTAATTCACCCCTCCACTTT. Translating it yields CASSTGQVNSPLHF.

This chain connects TRBV7-9 to TRBJ2-5, with D possibly matching TRBD1 (6 bases). The CDR3 contains 15 residues. Germline CDR1 is SEHNR and CDR2 is FQNEAQ (reference sequence). The V and J ends lost 6 bases and 3 bases respectively, with 17 bases between them. This chain's CDR3 is CASRGTGRDKETQYF. Here the CDR3 DNA reads TGTGCCAGCAGGGGTACTGGTCGGGACAAAGAGACCCAGTACTTC.